The 30 T cell receptor beta chains below all came from one sample that was sequenced in a study of vaccination effects on CD4 cells after COVID-19. Measured with immunoSEQ multiplex PCR; TCRdb has only the in-frame clones, and not every one. The repertoire has fewer than 30,000 clones, roughly two thirds of them found once; the top ten carry about 11%. Antigen-specific CD4+ T cells were expanded with viral peptide pools in the ViraFEST assay before sequencing. Cultured cells yielded isolated CD4+ T cells after 10 days. No vaccinee had earlier SARS-CoV-2 infection, and nucleocapsid antibodies were negative. Antigens of these TCRs are unknown. The sample was CD4+ T cells from PBMCs cultured with SARS-CoV-2 spike peptides, taken before COVID-19 vaccination. The receptors were gathered from a human donor who received a COVID-19 vaccine.

The rearrangement joins TRBV5-8 to TRBJ1-3; D gene unclear. CDR3 size: 11 residues. Looked up from germline, CDR1 is SGHTS and CDR2 is YDEGEE. The germline V and J ends were trimmed by 5 bases and 4 bases, with 4 bases remaining between them. CDR3 amino acids: CASRLGNTIYF. The CDR3 DNA is TGTGCCAGCAGGCTGGGAAACACCATATATTTT.

This clone has a single count. The rearrangement joins TRBV10-3 to TRBJ2-2, with a tentative D call TRBD1 (6 bases). CDR3 length equals 18 residues. The V and J ends lost 0 bases and 6 bases respectively, with 20 bases between them. Germline assignment: CDR1 ENHRY and CDR2 SYGVKD. The CDR3 DNA is TGTGCCATCAGTGAGTCCATCTCCTCCCTGGGGGCGTCCGGGGAGCTGTTTTTT. Encoded protein: CAISESISSLGASGELFF.

The rearrangement joins TRBV29-1 to TRBJ1-1; D unclear. CDR1 is SQVTM, CDR2 ANQGSEA, per germline. This CDR3 spans 11 amino acids. Trimming pared 0 bases from V and 10 bases from J, leaving 9 bases between. The CDR3 region has the DNA TGCAGCGTTGAAGAGGGGAATGGAGCTTTCTTT. It translates to CSVEEGNGAFF. Using reference TRBV29-1 and TRBJ1-1 for the parts outside the CDR3, the full variable domain is SAVISQKPSRDICQRGTSLTIQCQVDSQVTMMFWYRQQPGQSLTLIATANQGSEATYESGFVIDKFPISRPNLTFSTLTVSNMSPEDSSIYLCSVEEGNGAFFGQGTRLTVV.

The rearrangement uses TRBV11-2 and TRBJ2-1; the D is unclear. V was cut by 0 bases and J by 11 bases, with 11 bases left in between. The CDR3 has 13 residues. The germline gives CDR1 SGHAT, CDR2 FQNNGV. The CDR3 loop reads CASSLDLRRQQFF. The CDR3 DNA is TGTGCCAGCAGCTTAGATCTACGGCGGCAGCAGTTCTTC.

V and J are TRBV19 and TRBJ1-1, with D possibly TRBD1 on 5 matching bases. The CDR3 contains 14 residues. V was cut by 5 bases and J by 8 bases, with 18 bases left in between. Germline CDR1 reads LNHDA; CDR2 reads SQIVND (reference sequence). The chain's CDR3 is CASSAMAGLEEAFF. The CDR3 coding sequence is TGTGCCAGTAGTGCTATGGCGGGGCTGGAAGAAGCTTTCTTT.

The genes are TRBV5-1 and TRBJ1-4; D may be TRBD1 (5 bases). The CDR3 is made up of 15 amino acids. Germline CDR1 SGHRS, CDR2 YFSETQ. V dropped 4 bases and J dropped 4 bases, with 14 bases sitting between them. This CDR3 is CASSRSGANNEKLFF. The DNA for the CDR3 is TGCGCCAGCAGCCGCTCCGGGGCGAATAATGAAAAACTGTTTTTT.

The chain couples TRBV28 to TRBJ1-2; tentatively, D is TRBD1 (6 bases). This CDR3 spans 16 amino acids. V lost 2 bases to trimming and J lost 2 bases, with 15 bases between them. Per germline, CDR1 MDHEN and CDR2 SYDVKM. The CDR3 region has the DNA TGTGCCAGCAGTTTAAGATCTGGGGGCTTGAACTATGGCTACACCTTC. This encodes CASSLRSGGLNYGYTF.

This clone showed up just a few times. V gene TRBV12-3 or TRBV12-4 combines with J gene TRBJ2-2; no definite D call. With 6 bases removed from V and 0 bases from J, the gap between germline ends came to 2 bases. CDR3 length: 12 amino acids. Here the CDR3 DNA reads TGTGCCAGCAGGACGAACACCGGGGAGCTGTTTTTT. Its translation is CASRTNTGELFF.

This chain connects TRBV2 to TRBJ2-1, with TRBD2 identical over 7 bases. Per the germline V gene, CDR1 is SNHLY and CDR2 is FYNNEI. V shed 4 bases, J shed 7 bases, and the junction held 1 base outside the gene matches. CDR3 length: 12 amino acids. CDR3 sequence: CASSGEGNEQFF. The CDR3 nucleotides are TGTGCCAGCAGTGGGGAGGGGAATGAGCAGTTCTTC.

This clone turned up a few times. The V gene is TRBV6-5, the J gene TRBJ1-5; maybe TRBD1 (6 bases). The germline gives CDR1 MNHEY, CDR2 SVGAGI. V was shortened by 8 bases and J by 9 bases, with 14 bases between the two germline ends. This CDR3 is 12 amino acids long. The CDR3 nucleotides read TGTGCCAGCTTGGACAGTACCGCGCCCCAGCATTTT. Translation gives CASLDSTAPQHF.

This clone is a singleton in its sample. The chain joins TRBV30 to TRBJ1-2, with no clear D. The CDR3 is 15 residues long. V was cut by 2 bases and J by 5 bases, with 18 bases left in between. The V gene's germline CDR1 is GTSNPN and CDR2 SVGIG (reference sequence). This CDR3 is CAWSPLSGGVYGYTF. In DNA, the CDR3 is TGTGCCTGGAGTCCCCTGTCGGGTGGAGTTTATGGCTACACCTTC. Drawing the rest from reference TRBV30 and TRBJ1-2, the complete variable domain is SQTIHQWPATLVQPVGSPLSLECTVEGTSNPNLYWYRQAAGRGLQLLFYSVGIGQISSEVPQNLSASRPQDRQFILSSKKLLLSDSGFYLCAWSPLSGGVYGYTFGSGTRLTVV.

The chain combines TRBV27 with TRBJ2-1; 8 bases match TRBD2. Germline assignment: CDR1 MNHEY and CDR2 SMNVEV (reference sequence). The CDR3 length is 15 residues. The V and J ends lost 6 bases and 4 bases, in that order; junction bases with no gene match: 8. The CDR3: CASSRSGGSYNEQFF. The CDR3 region has the DNA TGTGCCAGCAGCAGATCGGGGGGGAGTTACAATGAGCAGTTCTTC.

The V and J genes are TRBV6-5 and TRBJ1-4, with a weak D call TRBD1 (6 bases). CDR3 size: 15 residues. V lost 2 bases and J lost 8, with 15 bases in between. Germline V CDR1 and CDR2: MNHEY, SVGAGI. CDR3 sequence: CASSYQQGGGEKLFF. In DNA form, the CDR3 reads TGTGCCAGCAGTTACCAACAGGGAGGGGGGGAAAAACTGTTTTTT.

The chain employs TRBV29-1 and TRBJ1-1; no clear D gene. The CDR3 spans 11 residues. Germline V gene data show CDR1 as SQVTM and CDR2 as ANQGSEA. CDR3 in DNA: TGCAGGGTCCTGGTGAACACTGAAGCTTTCTTT. It yields the protein CRVLVNTEAFF.

This clone was counted between two and nine times. V gene TRBV6-6 combines with J gene TRBJ2-1; possibly TRBD2 for D (7 bases). Germline-derived CDR1 and CDR2 are MNHNY and SVGAGI (reference sequence). V shed 6 bases and J shed 7 bases, with 16 bases lying between them. The CDR3 length is 14 residues. The CDR3 is CASSRRGEGNEQFF. CDR3 DNA: TGTGCCAGCAGCCGGAGGGGGGAGGGGAATGAGCAGTTCTTC.

The rearrangement links TRBV5-1 to TRBJ2-3; D is ambiguous. The CDR3 extends over 14 amino acids. Germline V gives CDR1 SGHRS, CDR2 YFSETQ. V lost 1 base to trimming and J lost 4 bases, with 10 bases between them. CDR3 sequence reads: CASSLSPGADTQYF. The CDR3 DNA is TGCGCCAGCAGCTTGAGTCCAGGTGCAGATACGCAGTATTTT.

The chain uses TRBV2 and TRBJ2-1; 8 bases map to TRBD2. The CDR3 has 14 amino acids. The junction had 3 bases not matched to a gene; V was cut back by 6 bases and J by 2 bases. Germline lookup yields CDR1 SNHLY and CDR2 FYNNEI. In nucleotides, the CDR3 is TGTGCCAGCAGGGGGCGGGGGGCCTACAATGAGCAGTTCTTC. Translation gives CASRGRGAYNEQFF.

The chain employs TRBV6-6 and TRBJ1-2, with D possibly matching TRBD1 (5 bases). V was trimmed by 2 bases and J by 4 bases, leaving 17 bases between them. The CDR3 has 16 amino acids. Germline CDR1 is MNHNY and CDR2 is SVGAGI (reference sequence). The CDR3 region is CASSYPWGSPLYGYTF. CDR3 sequence (DNA): TGTGCCAGCAGTTACCCGTGGGGGTCCCCCCTCTATGGCTACACCTTC.

The genes are TRBV14 and TRBJ2-1, with D tentatively TRBD1 (6 bases). The V gene lost 4 bases and the J gene lost 0 bases, with 13 bases spanning the gap. The length of the CDR3 is 16 residues. CDR1 SGHDN and CDR2 FVKESK come from the germline V gene. The CDR3 sequence: CASSRPTGRSYNEQFF. The CDR3 DNA follows: TGTGCCAGCAGCCGCCCTACAGGGCGCTCCTACAATGAGCAGTTCTTC.

The J gene is TRBJ2-5, the V gene TRBV5-1, with TRBD2 identical over 10 bases. V was clipped by 3 bases and J by 3 bases; unmatched bases: 2. The germline CDR1 and CDR2 sequences are SGHRS and YFSETQ. The CDR3 runs to 14 residues. The CDR3 region has the DNA TGCGCCAGCAGCTCTGGACTAGCGGAAGAGACCCAGTACTTC. Encoded protein: CASSSGLAEETQYF.

The genes are TRBV25-1 and TRBJ1-4; 7 positions agree with TRBD1. The trim removed 1 base at V and 4 bases at J, leaving 6 bases unmatched. The germline V gene encodes CDR1 MGHDK and CDR2 SYGVNS. CDR3 length: 16 amino acids. The CDR3 loop reads CASSELGGQFNEKLFF. As DNA, the CDR3 is TGTGCCAGCAGTGAATTAGGGGGACAGTTTAATGAAAAACTGTTTTTT.

A few counts support this clone. The chain carries TRBV6-4 and TRBJ1-6; 8 positions match TRBD1. CDR3 length: 14 residues. Germline values: CDR1 MRHNA, CDR2 SNTAGT. The ends lost 0 bases at V and 9 bases at J; junction bases unmatched: 1. CDR3 sequence (DNA): TGTGCCAGCAGTGACTCAACAGGGGGTTCACCCCTCCACTTT. Its protein product is CASSDSTGGSPLHF.

J is TRBJ2-7 and V is TRBV7-6; TRBD2 might be the D (5 bases). The germline V and J ends were trimmed by 5 bases and 3 bases, with 5 bases remaining between them. The CDR3 runs 11 residues. Germline V lookup: CDR1 SGHVS, CDR2 FNYEAQ. The CDR3 bases are TGTGCCAGCAGCCGGGACTACGAGCAGTACTTC. Its protein product is CASSRDYEQYF.

The V call is TRBV5-1, the J call TRBJ2-2; 7 bases are shared with TRBD1. This CDR3 is 15 amino acids long. Per the germline V gene, CDR1 is SGHRS and CDR2 is YFSETQ. J was trimmed by 3 bases and V by 4 bases; bases with no gene match: 6. CDR3 amino acids: CASSPGQADTGELFF. Here the CDR3 DNA reads TGCGCCAGCAGCCCCGGACAGGCCGACACCGGGGAGCTGTTTTTT.

This chain uses TRBV5-1 with TRBJ1-1; TRBD1 is a possible D gene (5 bases). The V gene's germline CDR1 is SGHRS and CDR2 YFSETQ. The CDR3 length is 14 residues. V lost 0 bases and J lost 4, with 10 bases in between. The CDR3: CASSLVDSFTEAFF. In DNA form, the CDR3 reads TGCGCCAGCAGCTTGGTAGACAGCTTCACTGAAGCTTTCTTT.

The genes are TRBV6-1 and TRBJ2-3, with 8 bases lining up with TRBD2. The CDR3 loop spans 17 amino acids. The ends lost 0 bases at V and 12 bases at J; junction bases unmatched: 17. Germline CDR1 MNHNS, CDR2 SASEGT. The CDR3 protein is CASSEAGTSKVDLSQYF. DNA for the CDR3: TGTGCCAGCAGTGAAGCTGGGACTAGTAAAGTGGACCTAAGCCAGTATTTT.

This clone occurred a few times. The V and J genes are TRBV7-8 and TRBJ1-1; 8 positions agree with TRBD1. Trimming removed 5 bases from V and 5 bases from J; junction bases left unmatched: 7. The CDR3 contains 14 residues. The V gene's germline CDR1 is SGHVS and CDR2 FQNEAQ. This CDR3 is CASSPRGRGTEAFF. The CDR3 coding sequence is TGTGCCAGCAGCCCCAGGGGGCGGGGGACTGAAGCTTTCTTT. Full variable domain (missing parts from reference TRBV7-8 and TRBJ1-1): GAGVSQSPRYKVAKRGQDVALRCDPISGHVSLFWYQQALGQGPEFLTYFQNEAQLDKSGLPSDRFFAERPEGSVSTLKIQRTQQEDSAVYLCASSPRGRGTEAFFGQGTRLTVV.

V and J are TRBV7-2 and TRBJ2-5, with 10 bases matching TRBD2. From germline, CDR1 is SGHTA and CDR2 FQGNSA. V shed 6 bases and J 2 bases; nucleotides not matched to a gene: 12. The CDR3 is made up of 17 amino acids. For the CDR3, the DNA is TGTGCCAGCAGAGGAGTCTGGCCTAGCGGGAGTCAAGAGACCCAGTACTTC. Protein product: CASRGVWPSGSQETQYF.

V usage is TRBV5-1 and J usage is TRBJ2-2; tentatively, D is TRBD1 or TRBD2 (5 bases each). The length of the CDR3 is 15 residues. Deletions cut 1 base from V and 0 bases from J, with 7 bases between. Germline-derived CDR1 and CDR2 are SGHRS and YFSETQ. This CDR3 reads CASSLQGPNTGELFF. Here the CDR3 DNA reads TGCGCCAGCAGCTTGCAGGGACCGAACACCGGGGAGCTGTTTTTT.

The CDR3 protein is CASSEPWPMTDTQYF. CDR3 nucleotides: TGTGCCAGCAGCGAACCATGGCCGATGACAGATACGCAGTATTTT. The chain couples TRBV9 to TRBJ2-3; D remains unclear. The V gene's germline CDR1 is SGDLS and CDR2 YYNGEE. The V and J ends lost 3 bases and 3 bases respectively, with 14 bases between them. The CDR3 runs 15 residues.